The 29 T cell receptor beta chains listed next were all sequenced from one sample in a study of neurological immune-mediated disorders. Each CDR3 protein gets one entry after TCRdb re-called the 5' RACE reads with MiXCR. The sample lists 93,000 or so distinct CDR3 sequences; 9.5% to 14% were seen once. Time point described: longitudinal time-point 3. Sequencing input: PBMCs. These receptors were collected from a female donor with HTLV-1-associated myelopathy (HAM/TSP).

The chain has TRBV5-1 and TRBJ1-1; tentatively, D is TRBD1 (6 bases). V gave up 3 bases and J gave up 4 bases, with 13 bases separating them. The CDR3 is 14 residues long. Germline V gene data show CDR1 as SGHRS and CDR2 as YFSETQ. The CDR3 reads CASSSQGGSTEAFF. CDR3 bases: TGCGCCAGCAGCTCACAGGGCGGGAGCACTGAAGCTTTCTTT.

In its sample, this clonotype was seen many times. This sequence joins TRBV10-3 and TRBJ1-5, with 12 bases aligning to TRBD1. Germline V gene sequence: CDR1 ENHRY, CDR2 SYGVKD. The CDR3 has 18 residues. V shed 2 bases and J 7 bases; nucleotides not matched to a gene: 12. Here the CDR3 reads CAISEEFPGTGGWQPQHF. CDR3 DNA: TGTGCCATCAGTGAGGAATTTCCCGGGACAGGGGGCTGGCAGCCCCAGCATTTT.

This clonotype was recorded many times. The chain has TRBV5-1 and TRBJ2-1, with 9 bases aligning to TRBD2. CDR1 SGHRS and CDR2 YFSETQ come from the germline V gene. The CDR3 totals 14 residues. V lost 0 bases, J lost 10 bases, and 5 bases stayed unmatched. The CDR3 coding sequence is TGCGCCAGCAGCTTGGCTAGCGGGGTAGGGGAGCAGTTCTTC. It encodes CASSLASGVGEQFF.

This clonotype was observed many times. V gene TRBV7-9 combines with J gene TRBJ1-1, with unresolved D. The CDR3 is 13 amino acids. Germline V gene lookup returns CDR1 SEHNR and CDR2 FQNEAQ (reference sequence). Trimming pared 6 bases from V and 0 bases from J, leaving 8 bases between. CDR3 region: CASSSKLNTEAFF. The CDR3 DNA reads as TGTGCCAGCAGTAGTAAGCTGAACACTGAAGCTTTCTTT.

V and J are TRBV2 and TRBJ2-5; the match to TRBD1 covers 9 bases. CDR3 size: 15 residues. Unmatched junction bases numbered 9, after V lost 6 bases and J lost 4 bases. Germline CDR1 SNHLY, CDR2 FYNNEI. CDR3 sequence (DNA): TGTGCCAGCAGCGACGGAAACAGGGGGCGAGAGACCCAGTACTTC. Translation gives CASSDGNRGRETQYF.

This clonotype showed up many times. The V gene is TRBV7-9, the J gene TRBJ1-2; D is unclear. Germline V gene lookup returns CDR1 SEHNR and CDR2 FQNEAQ (reference sequence). The CDR3 is made up of 13 amino acids. Trimming shortened V by 5 bases and J by 6 bases, and 13 bases separated the two germline ends. The CDR3 DNA follows: TGTGCCAGCAGCCACCTAAGCGGAGATGGCTACACCTTC. Its translation is CASSHLSGDGYTF.

Ten or more counts support this clonotype. The chain employs TRBV29-1 and TRBJ1-3; D call uncertain. CDR3 length: 11 residues. Germline V CDR1 and CDR2: SQVTM, ANQGSEA. CDR3 loop: CGSSSGNTIYF. CDR3 DNA sequence: TGCGGCAGTAGCTCTGGAAACACCATATATTTT.

This clonotype showed up many times. This chain's CDR3 is CASSQQAPGELFF. The CDR3 coding sequence is TGTGCCAGCAGCCAACAGGCTCCCGGGGAGCTGTTTTTT. V is TRBV7-9 and J is TRBJ2-2, with D possibly being TRBD1 (5 bases). The CDR3 is 13 amino acids. Germline V lookup: CDR1 SEHNR, CDR2 FQNEAQ (reference sequence). The V end lost 5 bases, the J end lost 6 bases, and 10 bases lay between the germline ends.

This clonotype was counted ten times or more. The chain couples TRBV24-1 to TRBJ2-1, with unresolved D. CDR1 is KGHDR, CDR2 SFDVKD, per germline. CDR3 length: 14 residues. The V end was cut by 5 bases, the J end by 7 bases, with 14 bases between. CDR3 coding DNA: TGTGCCACCAGTGGGGCTCTGGTCGTGAATGAGCAGTTCTTC. This gives the protein CATSGALVVNEQFF.

In this sample, this clonotype turned up many times. The chain recombines TRBV20-1 with TRBJ1-2; D remains ambiguous. CDR3 length: 16 residues. V shed 6 bases and J shed 0 bases, with 20 bases lying between them. In germline, CDR1 is DFQATT, CDR2 SNEGSKA (reference sequence). The CDR3 region is CSASTRLQLANYGYTF. The CDR3 bases are TGCAGTGCCAGTACCCGTCTGCAATTGGCTAACTATGGCTACACCTTC.

At least ten counts were recorded for this clonotype. This chain joins TRBV7-2 and TRBJ1-1, with D possibly TRBD1 on 6 matching bases. Germline CDR1 SGHTA, CDR2 FQGNSA. V lost 5 bases and J 4 bases, leaving 17 bases between the germline ends. The CDR3 sequence is 15 residues long. The CDR3 coding sequence is TGTGCCAGCAGCCCTCGGGGGGGGGCGGCCACTGAAGCTTTCTTT. It specifies CASSPRGGAATEAFF.

This clonotype has at least ten counts. J is TRBJ1-6 and V is TRBV5-6; D gene uncertain. The CDR3 consists of 15 residues. V was cut by 3 bases and J by 5 bases, with 12 bases left in between. Germline V gives CDR1 SGHDT, CDR2 YYEEEE. This CDR3 is CASSSPGVHNSPLHF. CDR3 nucleotide sequence: TGTGCCAGCAGCTCGCCGGGAGTCCATAATTCACCCCTCCACTTT.

This clonotype was seen at least ten times. The V and J genes are TRBV5-1 and TRBJ2-1; TRBD1 agrees at 10 bases. V was pared by 4 bases and J by 0 bases, with 13 bases of the junction left unmatched. The CDR3 is made up of 19 amino acids. Looked up from germline, CDR1 is SGHRS and CDR2 is YFSETQ. DNA of the CDR3: TGCGCCAGCAGCATTCGGGACAGGGGACCAATTCCCTCCTACAATGAGCAGTTCTTC. It specifies CASSIRDRGPIPSYNEQFF.

This clonotype was seen ten or more times. The V call is TRBV6-6, the J call TRBJ2-3, with D tentatively TRBD1 or TRBD2 (6 bases each). Looked up from germline, CDR1 is MNHNY and CDR2 is SVGAGI (reference sequence). The CDR3 is 13 residues long. The ends were cut back, 10 bases at V and 4 bases at J, with 15 bases in the middle. The DNA for the CDR3 is TGTGCCACTAGGAGGGGGGTGGCAGATACGCAGTATTTT. Protein sequence: CATRRGVADTQYF.

This clonotype was observed many times. V gene TRBV29-1 combines with J gene TRBJ1-2; D gene unclear. The CDR3 is 14 residues long. Germline V gene data show CDR1 as SQVTM and CDR2 as ANQGSEA. Trimming took 0 bases from V and 4 from J, leaving 12 bases between them. CDR3 bases: TGCAGCGTTGAAGATTGGAGGGTGGGCTATGGCTACACCTTC. Amino acids: CSVEDWRVGYGYTF.

This clonotype came up a few times. The chain recombines TRBV12-5 with TRBJ2-1; 9 nucleotides line up with TRBD1. The V gene end was trimmed by 8 bases and the J gene end by 6 bases; junction bases not matched to a gene: 5. Germline values: CDR1 LGHNT, CDR2 FRNRAP. The length of the CDR3 is 13 residues. CDR3 amino acids: CASRDRDSNEQFF. In nucleotides, the CDR3 is TGTGCTAGTCGGGACAGGGACTCCAATGAGCAGTTCTTC. The full variable domain, rest sourced from reference TRBV12-5 and TRBJ2-1, is DARVTQTPRHKVTEMGQEVTMRCQPILGHNTVFWYRQTMMQGLELLAYFRNRAPLDDSGMPKDRFSAEMPDATLATLKIQPSEPRDSAVYFCASRDRDSNEQFFGPGTRLTVL.

Comments on this clonotype: This may be a read error, as it is one base from a much larger clone. V and J are TRBV4-1 and TRBJ2-5; 8 bases agree with TRBD2. In germline, CDR1 is MGHRA, CDR2 YSYEKL. This CDR3 comprises 16 residues. V shed 0 bases and J 5 bases; nucleotides not matched to a gene: 8. The CDR3 protein is CASSQESGGFGETQYF. CDR3 DNA: TGCGCCAGCAGCCAAGAGAGCGGGGGTTTTGGGGAGACCCAGTACTTC.

This clonotype has a count of ten or more. The chain is built from TRBV5-1 and TRBJ2-3, with D uncertain. The CDR3 is made up of 16 amino acids. Trimming cost V 1 base and J 0 bases, with 12 bases left between them. Germline V CDR1 and CDR2: SGHRS, YFSETQ. The CDR3 protein is CASSLPADPSTDTQYF. Here the CDR3 DNA reads TGCGCCAGCAGCTTGCCCGCGGACCCTAGCACAGATACGCAGTATTTT.

Ten or more counts support this clonotype. The chain employs TRBV20-1 and TRBJ2-2; TRBD2 matches at 8 bases. The ends lost 6 bases at V and 4 bases at J; junction bases unmatched: 13. CDR3 length: 16 amino acids. CDR1 is DFQATT and CDR2 is SNEGSKA in the germline V gene (reference sequence). CDR3 DNA: TGCAGTGCAGAATCCGGCGGGGGGCCGGGCACCGGGGAGCTGTTTTTT. This encodes CSAESGGGPGTGELFF.

In the case of this clonotype: A much larger clone sits a single nucleotide away, making a read error possible. V and J are TRBV20-1 and TRBJ2-2; D unclear. The CDR3 sequence is 15 residues long. Germline loops: CDR1 DFQATT, CDR2 SNEGSKA (reference sequence). The ends were cut back, 3 bases at V and 5 bases at J, with 16 bases in the middle. In DNA form, the CDR3 reads TGCAGTGCTAGTGGCCGAAAAACCTGGACCGGGGAGCTGTTTTTT. This codes for CSASGRKTWTGELFF.

This clonotype was seen repeatedly, ten times or more. The gene calls are TRBV5-6 and TRBJ2-1; 7 positions agree with TRBD1. Germline trimming cut 1 base from V and 4 bases from J; bases unmatched to any gene: 11. CDR1 SGHDT and CDR2 YYEEEE come from the germline V gene. The CDR3 consists of 17 residues. The CDR3 here is CASSLPSLQGRYNEQFF. The DNA of the CDR3 is TGTGCCAGCAGCTTGCCCTCACTACAGGGGCGTTACAATGAGCAGTTCTTC.

This clonotype came up many times. The gene calls are TRBV5-1 and TRBJ1-1, with 10 nucleotides matching TRBD1. Germline V CDR1 and CDR2: SGHRS, YFSETQ. V lost 3 bases, J lost 7 bases, and 6 bases stayed unmatched. The length of the CDR3 is 14 residues. The chain's CDR3 is CASSSTGGSGEAFF. As DNA, the CDR3 is TGCGCCAGCAGCTCGACAGGGGGCTCAGGTGAAGCTTTCTTT.

This clonotype was observed at least ten times. This chain links TRBV5-8 with TRBJ1-4; the D gene is possibly TRBD1 (5 bases). Per the germline V gene, CDR1 is SGHTS and CDR2 is YDEGEE. CDR3 length: 16 amino acids. The germline V and J ends were trimmed by 2 bases and 7 bases, with 18 bases remaining between them. The CDR3 DNA reads TGTGCCAGCAGCTTAGGACAAAATCGGTTCGGTGAAAAACTGTTTTTT. Amino acids: CASSLGQNRFGEKLFF.

As regards this clonotype: Being one base from a much bigger clone, this may be a read error. The chain links TRBV20-1 to TRBJ2-1; D tentatively reads TRBD1 or TRBD2 (6 bases each). V gave up 5 bases and J gave up 8 bases, with 28 bases separating them. This CDR3 has 17 amino acids. CDR1 and CDR2 (germline): DFQATT, SNEGSKA (reference sequence). In DNA, the CDR3 is TGCAGTGCTCCGGGGGACAAATCCGACCCGGGGGAGGATGAGCAGTTCTTC. Its translation is CSAPGDKSDPGEDEQFF.

This clonotype has more than one count but fewer than ten. The chain is built from TRBV25-1 and TRBJ2-2; 7 nucleotides match TRBD1. V gave up 4 bases and J gave up 4 bases; unmatched junction bases: 9. Germline V gene lookup returns CDR1 MGHDK and CDR2 SYGVNS. CDR3 length equals 16 residues. CDR3 loop: CASSAPERTGTGELFF. The CDR3 DNA follows: TGTGCCAGCAGTGCACCAGAAAGGACAGGCACCGGGGAGCTGTTTTTT.

In this sample, this clonotype turned up many times. The chain links TRBV5-1 to TRBJ1-1, with D possibly matching TRBD1 (5 bases). The ends were cut back, 0 bases at V and 0 bases at J, with 15 bases in the middle. Per the germline V gene, CDR1 is SGHRS and CDR2 is YFSETQ. This CDR3 comprises 17 residues. The DNA of the CDR3 is TGCGCCAGCAGCTTGGGTCTGTGGGGCAACTTGAACACTGAAGCTTTCTTT. It yields the protein CASSLGLWGNLNTEAFF.

In this sample, this clonotype turned up many times. V gene TRBV20-1 combines with J gene TRBJ2-7, with D unresolved. There are 13 residues in the CDR3. Germline V gene lookup returns CDR1 DFQATT and CDR2 SNEGSKA (reference sequence). Trimming stripped 6 bases from V and 2 bases from J, with 14 bases between. The DNA of the CDR3 is TGCAGTGCCTCCCCACCGGGCCCCTACGAGCAGTACTTC. This encodes CSASPPGPYEQYF.

This clonotype was picked up many times. V gene TRBV20-1 combines with J gene TRBJ2-3; 8 bases align to TRBD1. CDR3 length equals 15 residues. V dropped 0 bases and J dropped 2; count of bases not matched to a gene: 4. Germline CDR1 is DFQATT and CDR2 is SNEGSKA (reference sequence). As DNA, the CDR3 is TGCAGTGCTAGAGATAGACAGGGGTCCACAGATACGCAGTATTTT. Translating gives CSARDRQGSTDTQYF.

The CDR3 DNA follows: TGCGCCAGCAGCCAAAGGGACAGGGGGCGACCCATGAGTCCCTACGAGCAGTACTTC. As protein: CASSQRDRGRPMSPYEQYF. The J gene is TRBJ2-7, the V gene TRBV5-1, with 12 bases identical to TRBD1. V lost 4 bases, J lost 2 bases, and 16 bases stayed unmatched. The CDR3 totals 19 residues. Germline-derived CDR1 and CDR2 are SGHRS and YFSETQ.